The 27 T cell receptor beta chains below were found in one sample sequenced in a study of radiotherapy plus CTLA-4 blockade in lung cancer. Clones were read by immunoSEQ multiplex PCR, and TCRdb kept only the in-frame ones, dropping some. This sample carries 50,000 to 65,000 clones, 70% to 85% of them seen once, and the ten largest clones take less than 7.5%. The sequences come from peripheral blood, collected from a patient treated with radiotherapy plus ipilimumab. Receptor source: a human donor with non-small cell lung cancer whose response to radiotherapy plus ipilimumab could not be evaluated.

The chain couples TRBV28 to TRBJ1-1; TRBD1 aligns across 7 bases. The CDR3 loop spans 16 amino acids. V shed 5 bases, J shed 0 bases, and the junction held 9 bases outside the gene matches. Per germline, CDR1 MDHEN and CDR2 SYDVKM. DNA for the CDR3: TGTGCCAGCAGTCCTTTTACAGGGGTGGTGAACACTGAAGCTTTCTTT. It is translated as CASSPFTGVVNTEAFF.

The chain is built from TRBV11-2 and TRBJ2-1, with D maybe TRBD2 (5 bases). Between the trimmed V and J ends, which lost 2 bases and 5 bases, there was a span of 10 bases. CDR1 and CDR2 from the germline V gene are SGHAT and FQNNGV. This CDR3 has 14 amino acids. CDR3 protein: CASSLSYGDNEQFF. The CDR3 DNA is TGTGCCAGCAGCTTATCGTACGGGGACAATGAGCAGTTCTTC.

The CDR3 loop reads CASSYGQGAGAFF. The CDR3 DNA is TGTGCCAGCAGTTACGGACAGGGGGCGGGAGCTTTCTTT. The chain has TRBV6-5 and TRBJ1-1; 11 bases are a match to TRBD1. This CDR3 region has 13 residues. The germline gives CDR1 MNHEY, CDR2 SVGAGI. Trimming took 2 bases from V and 10 from J; bases not matched to a gene: 3.

This clone appeared once. The chain carries TRBV2 and TRBJ2-7; D remains ambiguous. Germline loops: CDR1 SNHLY, CDR2 FYNNEI. The CDR3 is 15 amino acids. V shed 3 bases and J shed 3 bases, with 15 bases lying between them. CDR3: CASSESLVRRYEQYF. The CDR3 bases are TGTGCCAGCAGTGAGTCTTTAGTGAGGCGCTACGAGCAGTACTTC.

The chain links TRBV6-5 to TRBJ1-2; 9 bases align to TRBD1. V gave up 5 bases and J gave up 4 bases; unmatched junction bases: 5. CDR1 and CDR2 from the germline V gene are MNHEY and SVGAGI. The CDR3 runs to 14 residues. The DNA for the CDR3 is TGTGCCAGCAGTCCACTGGGACAGGGCTATGGCTACACCTTC. Translated: CASSPLGQGYGYTF.

This chain connects TRBV27 to TRBJ2-6; weak D call: TRBD1 (5 bases). CDR1 is MNHEY and CDR2 is SMNVEV in the germline V gene (reference sequence). This CDR3 has 15 residues. Trimming took 2 bases from V and 1 from J, leaving 6 bases between them. CDR3 region: CASSLKGSGANVLTF. In DNA form, the CDR3 reads TGTGCCAGCAGTTTAAAGGGGTCTGGGGCCAACGTCCTGACTTTC.

This clone was counted only a few times. J is TRBJ2-7 and V is TRBV27; the match to TRBD1 covers 11 bases. The CDR3 has 15 residues. CDR1 is MNHEY and CDR2 is SMNVEV in the germline V gene (reference sequence). J lost 6 bases, V lost 0 bases, and 4 bases had no gene match. CDR3 region: CASSLSRDRGIEQYF. CDR3 DNA sequence: TGTGCCAGCAGTTTATCCCGGGACAGGGGGATCGAGCAGTACTTC.

The rearrangement uses TRBV7-2 and TRBJ2-3; TRBD1 is a possible D gene (5 bases). V lost 4 bases and J lost 4, with 6 bases in between. Germline V CDR1 and CDR2: SGHTA, FQGNSA. This CDR3 contains 12 residues. The CDR3 region is CASSSTADTQYF. CDR3 coding DNA: TGTGCCAGCAGCTCGACAGCAGATACGCAGTATTTT.

Remarks on this clone: Other nucleotide sequences in the sample specify the same CDR3. The chain combines TRBV29-1 with TRBJ2-7; 8 bases map to TRBD1. V lost 2 bases and J lost 3; bases outside the gene matches: 3. The germline V gene encodes CDR1 SQVTM and CDR2 ANQGSEA. The CDR3 spans 13 residues. Here the CDR3 reads CSVETGGGYEQYF. The CDR3, as DNA: TGCAGCGTTGAAACAGGGGGTGGCTACGAGCAGTACTTC.

V is TRBV19 and J is TRBJ2-5; tentative D call: TRBD2 (5 bases). Germline values: CDR1 LNHDA, CDR2 SQIVND (reference sequence). The CDR3 extends over 16 amino acids. Trimming took 0 bases from V and 0 from J, leaving 11 bases between them. DNA for the CDR3: TGTGCCAGTAGTATAGAAGGACTCCCGTACCAAGAGACCCAGTACTTC. It codes for CASSIEGLPYQETQYF.

The rearrangement joins TRBV28 to TRBJ1-1; maybe TRBD1 (5 bases). V shed 3 bases and J shed 1 base, with 9 bases lying between them. The length of the CDR3 is 14 residues. The germline V gene has CDR1 MDHEN and CDR2 SYDVKM. The CDR3 DNA is TGTGCCAGCAGTTTTCAGGGAGGGAACACTGAAGCTTTCTTT. This gives the protein CASSFQGGNTEAFF.

V usage is TRBV5-1 and J usage is TRBJ2-5, with 7 bases identical to TRBD2. The J segment lost 2 bases and the V segment lost 2 bases, leaving 6 bases of the junction unmatched. The CDR3 totals 15 residues. From germline, CDR1 is SGHRS and CDR2 YFSETQ. CDR3 coding DNA: TGCGCCAGCAGCTTTTTGACGGGGGGTCAAGAGACCCAGTACTTC. Residues: CASSFLTGGQETQYF.

The chain uses TRBV9 and TRBJ1-1; D is possibly TRBD1 (6 bases). The CDR3 loop spans 14 amino acids. Trimming left V 0 bases short and J 2 bases short, with 8 bases between. Per germline, CDR1 SGDLS and CDR2 YYNGEE. CDR3: CASSVGTANTEAFF. The CDR3 DNA follows: TGTGCCAGCAGCGTAGGGACAGCTAACACTGAAGCTTTCTTT.

The chain employs TRBV4-1 and TRBJ1-5, with 7 bases identical to TRBD1. CDR1 and CDR2 (germline): MGHRA, YSYEKL. With 4 bases clipped from V and 9 bases from J, the junction kept 12 bases outside the gene matches. This CDR3 has 15 residues. The CDR3 nucleotides are TGCGCCAGCAGCCGAACCGGGACAGAGGATACGCCCCAGCATTTT. This encodes CASSRTGTEDTPQHF.

The chain has TRBV5-1 and TRBJ2-5, with TRBD1 matching over 10 bases. CDR3 size: 16 residues. In germline, CDR1 is SGHRS, CDR2 YFSETQ. With 0 bases clipped from V and 4 bases from J, the junction kept 6 bases outside the gene matches. Written as DNA, the CDR3 is TGCGCCAGCAGCTTGGGGGACAGGGGATATGGAGAGACCCAGTACTTC. This sequence encodes CASSLGDRGYGETQYF.

The V gene is TRBV29-1, the J gene TRBJ2-5; D is unclear. The V end lost 4 bases, the J end lost 5 bases, and 8 bases lay between the germline ends. CDR3 length: 11 amino acids. Germline V gene data show CDR1 as SQVTM and CDR2 as ANQGSEA. CDR3 sequence: CSVALMETQYF. DNA of the CDR3: TGCAGCGTTGCACTAATGGAGACCCAGTACTTC.

In DNA, the CDR3 is TGTGCCAGTAGTGTAACCGGGACAGGGATACTCGAGCAGTACTTC. Residues: CASSVTGTGILEQYF. J is TRBJ2-7 and V is TRBV19, with 9 bases aligning to TRBD1. The V gene end was trimmed by 5 bases and the J gene end by 6 bases; junction bases not matched to a gene: 11. Germline CDR1 reads LNHDA; CDR2 reads SQIVND (reference sequence). The CDR3 consists of 15 residues.

In its sample, this clone was seen once. The chain employs TRBV4-2 and TRBJ2-3; 9 bases line up with TRBD2. Trimming cost V 0 bases and J 4 bases; bases outside gene matches: 5. This CDR3 has 16 amino acids. CDR1 LGHNA and CDR2 YNFKEQ come from the germline V gene. The DNA for the CDR3 is TGTGCCAGCAGCCAAGATATCGCTAGCGGGGCAGATACGCAGTATTTT. Residues: CASSQDIASGADTQYF.

This clone occurred once. The chain couples TRBV10-1 to TRBJ1-4; possible D gene TRBD1, 5 bases. This CDR3 region has 15 residues. Germline CDR1 WNHNN, CDR2 SYGVQD (reference sequence). V was trimmed by 2 bases and J by 5 bases, leaving 12 bases between them. CDR3 amino acids: CASSENTGVNEKLFF. For the CDR3, the DNA is TGCGCCAGCAGTGAGAACACGGGGGTGAATGAAAAACTGTTTTTT.

This rearrangement joins TRBV10-3 to TRBJ2-7, with D tentatively TRBD1 (6 bases). The CDR3 totals 15 residues. The V gene's germline CDR1 is ENHRY and CDR2 SYGVKD. With 0 bases removed from V and 2 bases from J, the gap between germline ends came to 11 bases. Written as DNA, the CDR3 is TGTGCCATCAGTGAGTCTCCCCAGGGGACCTACGAGCAGTACTTC. Its translation: CAISESPQGTYEQYF.

A few counts support this clone. This chain joins TRBV15 and TRBJ2-5; D may be TRBD1 (5 bases). The CDR3 loop spans 15 amino acids. The V and J ends lost 2 bases and 1 base respectively, with 11 bases between them. The germline gives CDR1 LNHNV, CDR2 YYDKDF (reference sequence). CDR3 DNA sequence: TGTGCCACCAGCAGACAACAGACAGCCCAAGAGACCCAGTACTTC. This gives the protein CATSRQQTAQETQYF.

Here the CDR3 DNA reads TGTGCCAGCAGCGTAGGTTCCAGGTCCACAGATACGCAGTATTTT. It specifies CASSVGSRSTDTQYF. This chain connects TRBV9 to TRBJ2-3; D ambiguous. CDR1 is SGDLS and CDR2 is YYNGEE in the germline V gene. The length of the CDR3 is 15 residues. Trimming left V 0 bases short and J 2 bases short, with 10 bases between.

The rearrangement links TRBV7-9 to TRBJ2-7; 8 bases are shared with TRBD1. The CDR3 runs 14 residues. Germline loops: CDR1 SEHNR, CDR2 FQNEAQ (reference sequence). J lost 4 bases, V lost 4 bases, and 6 bases had no gene match. The CDR3 loop reads CASSSWTGYYEQYF. CDR3 sequence (DNA): TGTGCCAGCAGCTCCTGGACAGGGTATTACGAGCAGTACTTC.

The gene calls are TRBV27 and TRBJ2-1, with TRBD1 matching 9 bases. The V gene end was trimmed by 6 bases and the J gene end by 8 bases; junction bases not matched to a gene: 5. Germline loops: CDR1 MNHEY, CDR2 SMNVEV (reference sequence). The CDR3 length is 13 residues. The CDR3 loop reads CASRGTGRDEQFF. CDR3 nucleotides: TGTGCCAGCAGGGGGACAGGGAGGGATGAGCAGTTCTTC.

V usage is TRBV27 and J usage is TRBJ2-3, with unresolved D. This CDR3 spans 18 amino acids. CDR1 and CDR2 (germline): MNHEY, SMNVEV (reference sequence). V lost 8 bases and J lost 1, with 25 bases in between. The DNA for the CDR3 is TGTGCCAGCGCCCCTGAGGCCCTCGCCGCTCGTGGCACAGATACGCAGTATTTT. Amino acid sequence: CASAPEALAARGTDTQYF.

This clone is a singleton in its sample. The rearrangement links TRBV27 to TRBJ1-1, with D possibly being TRBD1 (6 bases). Germline-derived CDR1 and CDR2 are MNHEY and SMNVEV (reference sequence). CDR3 length equals 14 residues. V was clipped by 5 bases and J by 0 bases, with 10 bases between them. The CDR3 DNA follows: TGTGCCAGCAGTCTAGACAGGCTGAACACTGAAGCTTTCTTT. It codes for CASSLDRLNTEAFF.

The rearrangement uses TRBV10-2 and TRBJ1-2; 11 nucleotides line up with TRBD1. Germline V gives CDR1 WSHSY, CDR2 SAAADI. The CDR3 is made up of 12 amino acids. Trimming cost V 7 bases and J 7 bases; bases outside gene matches: 2. CDR3 DNA: TGCGCCAGCACCGGGACAGGGGGTGGCTACACCTTC. Amino acids: CASTGTGGGYTF.